The 5 T cell receptor beta chains below come from one sample, sequenced in a study of blood T cell repertoires in COVID-19 (dated by TCRdb to the early 2020s). Library generation was performed with the immunoSEQ multiplex PCR assay. Entries here come from immuneACCESS through TCRdb and include only in-frame sequences with V and J called. Some clones fail to appear in such tables; in the studies checked, an unresolved V gene covers under half of the shortfall, and the cause of the remainder is unknown. The sample table records over 130,000 clones; approximately 85% of these occur just once. The top ten clonotypes cover 2.5% to 3% of the sample. Source material: peripheral blood. These TCRs come from a man aged 45-65 years with acute or convalescent COVID-19.

The chain joins TRBV7-3 to TRBJ1-6; maybe TRBD1 (5 bases). V lost 2 bases, J lost 8 bases, and 10 bases lay in between. Germline V CDR1 and CDR2: SGHTA, FQGTGA. The CDR3 loop spans 14 amino acids. For the CDR3, the DNA is TGTGCCAGCAGCTTAGCAGGGTCCGATTCACCCCTCCACTTT. This encodes CASSLAGSDSPLHF.

This clone has only one observation. The chain carries TRBV10-3 and TRBJ1-1; no clear D gene. Germline V lookup: CDR1 ENHRY, CDR2 SYGVKD. The CDR3 has 16 residues. The germline V and J ends were trimmed by 0 bases and 0 bases, with 11 bases remaining between them. In DNA form, the CDR3 reads TGTGCCATCAGTGAGTCGGAGGGCAGGCTGAACACTGAAGCTTTCTTT. It yields the protein CAISESEGRLNTEAFF.

DNA for the CDR3: TGTGCCAGCACCTACCTGGCGGGAGATTTCGCCGGGGAGCTGTTTTTT. Protein product: CASTYLAGDFAGELFF. This chain links TRBV11-3 with TRBJ2-2; 7 bases agree with TRBD2. This CDR3 region has 16 residues. The V segment lost 7 bases and the J segment 6 bases; nucleotides outside the gene matches: 14. Germline CDR1 reads SGHNT; CDR2 reads YENEEA.

The rearrangement uses TRBV9 and TRBJ2-3; 7 bases are shared with TRBD2. J was trimmed by 4 bases and V by 0 bases; bases with no gene match: 8. Germline V gene data show CDR1 as SGDLS and CDR2 as YYNGEE. The CDR3 is 16 amino acids. CDR3 sequence (DNA): TGTGCCAGCAGCGTAGCAGGGCGGGAGCTCTCAGATACGCAGTATTTT. It yields the protein CASSVAGRELSDTQYF.

The rearrangement links TRBV5-1 to TRBJ1-5, with a tentative D call TRBD1 (5 bases). V was shortened by 4 bases and J by 5 bases, with 16 bases between the two germline ends. Germline CDR1 is SGHRS and CDR2 is YFSETQ. There are 15 residues in the CDR3. CDR3 in amino acids: CASSSSGTLDQPQHF. The CDR3 DNA is TGCGCCAGCAGCAGCTCGGGGACTCTAGATCAGCCCCAGCATTTT.